A selection of T cell receptor beta chains follows, all from one sample in a study of blood T cell repertoires in COVID-19. Measured with immunoSEQ multiplex PCR; TCRdb has only the in-frame clones, and not every one. Of about 360,000 clones detected, around nine tenths appear once; the ten largest clones hold over 2.5%. The material sequenced was peripheral blood. The receptor set was obtained from a human donor in a cohort sampled during active COVID-19. Each CDR3 is given with its conserved first and last residue. Fields, in order: D gene, J gene, clone size, V gene, CDR3 protein, CDR3 DNA. D genes are given only for firm matches. Where a row states a size, it is once, few, many or the class of an expanded clone; other rows omit it.

TRBD1 TRBJ1-4 . TRBV28 CASSWDREDEKLFF TGTGCCAGCAGCTGGGACAGGGAGGATGAAAAACTGTTTTTT
TRBD2 TRBJ2-7 . TRBV27 CASSSRGASGRGYEQYF TGTGCCAGCAGTTCTCGAGGGGCTAGCGGGAGAGGCTACGAGCAGTACTTC
TRBD1 TRBJ1-2 . TRBV18 CASSPLRPDRARYYGYTF TGTGCCAGCTCACCTCTACGTCCGGACAGGGCTCGGTACTATGGCTACACCTTC
TRBD1 TRBJ1-2 many TRBV5-1 CASSWGQGNYGYTF TGCGCCAGCAGCTGGGGACAGGGAAACTATGGCTACACCTTC
. TRBJ2-7 . TRBV4-1 CASSQAIGYEQYF TGCGCCAGCAGCCAAGCGATCGGCTACGAGCAGTACTTC
. TRBJ2-5 . TRBV5-6 CASSLRIPGLQETQYF TGTGCCAGCAGCTTGAGGATCCCAGGTCTCCAAGAGACCCAGTACTTC
TRBD1 TRBJ2-5 . TRBV5-1 CASSLGQGEGETQYF TGCGCCAGCAGCTTGGGACAGGGGGAAGGAGAGACCCAGTACTTC
. TRBJ2-5 few TRBV7-3 CASSLNGPQLGGTQYF TGTGCCAGCAGCTTAAACGGCCCCCAATTGGGAGGGACCCAGTACTTC
. TRBJ1-4 . TRBV28 CASSFNRVNEKLFF TGTGCCAGCAGTTTTAACAGAGTTAATGAAAAACTGTTTTTT
. TRBJ2-1 . TRBV10-1 CASSEIRDYQGNEQFF TGCGCCAGCAGTGAGATCCGGGACTACCAGGGGAATGAGCAGTTCTTC
TRBD1 TRBJ1-4 few TRBV5-1 CASSTGQGREKLFF TGCGCCAGCAGCACCGGACAGGGGAGGGAAAAACTGTTTTTT
. TRBJ2-6 . TRBV12-3/TRBV12-4 CASSYSGANVLTF TGTGCCAGCAGCTACTCTGGGGCCAACGTCCTGACTTTC
. TRBJ2-3 . TRBV19 CASSMESLSTDTQYF TGTGCCAGTAGTATGGAGAGCCTTAGCACAGATACGCAGTATTTT
. TRBJ1-1 . TRBV4-2 CASSQEIGVENTEAFF TGTGCCAGCAGCCAAGAAATTGGTGTAGAGAACACTGAAGCTTTCTTT
TRBD2 TRBJ2-5 . TRBV30 CAWSEGLAGETQYF TGTGCCTGGAGTGAAGGACTAGCGGGGGAGACCCAGTACTTC